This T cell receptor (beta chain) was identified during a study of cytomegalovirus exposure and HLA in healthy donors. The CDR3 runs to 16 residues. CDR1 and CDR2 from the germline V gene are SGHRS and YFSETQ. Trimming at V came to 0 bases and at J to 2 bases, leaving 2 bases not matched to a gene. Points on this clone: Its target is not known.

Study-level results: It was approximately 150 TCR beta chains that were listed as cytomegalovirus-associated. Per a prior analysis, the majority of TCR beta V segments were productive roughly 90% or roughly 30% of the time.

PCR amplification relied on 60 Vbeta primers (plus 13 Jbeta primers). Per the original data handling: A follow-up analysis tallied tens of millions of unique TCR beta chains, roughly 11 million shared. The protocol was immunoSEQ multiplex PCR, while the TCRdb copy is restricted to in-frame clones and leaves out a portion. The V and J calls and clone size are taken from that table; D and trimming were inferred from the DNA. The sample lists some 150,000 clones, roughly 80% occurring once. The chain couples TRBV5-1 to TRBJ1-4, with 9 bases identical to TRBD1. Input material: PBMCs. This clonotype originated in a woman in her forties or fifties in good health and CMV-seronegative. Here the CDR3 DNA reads TGCGCCAGCAGCTTGGCGGGACAGGGTACTAATGAAAAACTGTTTTTT. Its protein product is CASSLAGQGTNEKLFF.